The rows below give T cell receptor beta chains drawn from one sample of a study of STAT5B mutations in CD4+ large granular lymphocyte leukemia. Assay: immunoSEQ multiplex PCR; the TCRdb copy retains only in-frame clones and omits some. Of 25,000 to 30,000 clones in the sample, approximately 79% were seen once. The specimen was CD4+ T cells from blood buffy coats. The receptors stem from a human donor in good health. Each CDR3 is given with its conserved first and last residue. The order of the fields is V gene, clone size, J gene, D gene, CDR3 DNA, CDR3 protein. D genes are given only for firm matches. Clone size is shown for a subset of rows, as once, few, many or a class of expanded clone.

v_gene: TRBV29-1; abundance: NA; j_gene: TRBJ2-1; d_gene: TRBD2; CDR3nt: TGCAGCGTACAAACTAGCGGGGGACCGGAGCAGTTCTTC; CDR3aa: CSVQTSGGPEQFF
v_gene: TRBV4-3; abundance: NA; j_gene: TRBJ1-5; d_gene: NA; CDR3nt: TGCGCCAGCAGCCAAGGGCCGTTGAGCAATCAGCCCCAGCATTTT; CDR3aa: CASSQGPLSNQPQHF
v_gene: TRBV9; abundance: few; j_gene: TRBJ2-7; d_gene: TRBD2; CDR3nt: TGTGCCAGCAGCCCCCGGGGGAGCGGGGGATCCTACGAGCAGTACTTC; CDR3aa: CASSPRGSGGSYEQYF
v_gene: TRBV5-4; abundance: NA; j_gene: TRBJ1-6; d_gene: NA; CDR3nt: TGTGCCAGCAGCTTGGTGGAGGGAAGTTCACCCCTCCACTTT; CDR3aa: CASSLVEGSSPLHF
v_gene: TRBV7-2; abundance: NA; j_gene: TRBJ1-3; d_gene: NA; CDR3nt: TGTGCCAGCAGCGCGCCCCGTTCTGGAAACACCATATATTTT; CDR3aa: CASSAPRSGNTIYF
v_gene: TRBV4-2; abundance: NA; j_gene: TRBJ2-3; d_gene: TRBD2; CDR3nt: TGTGCCAGCAGCCAAGGAGGACTAGAGAACACAGATACGCAGTATTTT; CDR3aa: CASSQGGLENTDTQYF
v_gene: TRBV10-3; abundance: once; j_gene: TRBJ2-5; d_gene: TRBD2; CDR3nt: TGTGCCATCAGCGTAAGCGGGGTCGGGGAGACCCAGTACTTC; CDR3aa: CAISVSGVGETQYF
v_gene: TRBV18; abundance: NA; j_gene: TRBJ1-5; d_gene: NA; CDR3nt: TGTGCCAGCTCACCGGAACAGGATCAGCCCCAGCATTTT; CDR3aa: CASSPEQDQPQHF
v_gene: TRBV7-2; abundance: NA; j_gene: TRBJ2-5; d_gene: NA; CDR3nt: TGTGCCAGCAGCTTAGGGCAGGGAGGAGGACAAGAGACCCAGTACTTC; CDR3aa: CASSLGQGGGQETQYF
v_gene: TRBV7-2; abundance: NA; j_gene: TRBJ2-1; d_gene: TRBD2; CDR3nt: TGTGCCAGCAGCTTAGAGCGGGGGGGCTACAATGAGCAGTTCTTC; CDR3aa: CASSLERGGYNEQFF
v_gene: TRBV14; abundance: NA; j_gene: TRBJ2-7; d_gene: NA; CDR3nt: TGTGCCAGCAGGAAAGGTAGCTCCTACGAGCAGTACTTC; CDR3aa: CASRKGSSYEQYF
v_gene: TRBV7-9; abundance: NA; j_gene: TRBJ2-3; d_gene: TRBD2; CDR3nt: TGTGCCAGCAGCTTCTATAGTGGGGGGGGAGATACGCAGTATTTT; CDR3aa: CASSFYSGGGDTQYF
v_gene: TRBV19; abundance: NA; j_gene: TRBJ1-6; d_gene: TRBD1; CDR3nt: TGTGCCAGTAGTATCACAGGGGGCAATATTAATTCACCCCTCCACTTT; CDR3aa: CASSITGGNINSPLHF
v_gene: TRBV11-2; abundance: once; j_gene: TRBJ1-3; d_gene: NA; CDR3nt: TGTGCCAGCAGCTTACAAGGGATTGGAAACACCATATATTTT; CDR3aa: CASSLQGIGNTIYF
v_gene: TRBV5-4; abundance: NA; j_gene: TRBJ2-1; d_gene: TRBD2; CDR3nt: TGTGCCAGCAGCCCGCGGGGGGGCCATGGAGAGGAGCAGTTCTTC; CDR3aa: CASSPRGGHGEEQFF
v_gene: TRBV18; abundance: NA; j_gene: TRBJ1-1; d_gene: TRBD1; CDR3nt: TGTGCCAGCTCGGGGAACAGGGGGAGCGACACTGAAGCTTTCTTT; CDR3aa: CASSGNRGSDTEAFF
v_gene: TRBV27; abundance: NA; j_gene: TRBJ1-6; d_gene: NA; CDR3nt: TGTGCCAGCAGTCCTCTCATACTAAGCTCCTATAATTCACCCCTCCACTTT; CDR3aa: CASSPLILSSYNSPLHF
v_gene: TRBV11-2; abundance: NA; j_gene: TRBJ1-2; d_gene: NA; CDR3nt: TGTGCCAGCAGCACGCAGGAGGGACTGGGCGGCTACACCTTC; CDR3aa: CASSTQEGLGGYTF
v_gene: TRBV6-5; abundance: once; j_gene: TRBJ1-1; d_gene: NA; CDR3nt: TGTGCCAGCAGTTGGAGCAGGGGCACTGAAGCTTTCTTT; CDR3aa: CASSWSRGTEAFF
v_gene: TRBV10-3; abundance: NA; j_gene: TRBJ2-5; d_gene: NA; CDR3nt: TGTGCCATCAGGGGACTCGAGGGAGAGACCCAGTACTTC; CDR3aa: CAIRGLEGETQYF
v_gene: TRBV4-3; abundance: NA; j_gene: TRBJ2-3; d_gene: NA; CDR3nt: TGCGCCAGCAGCCAAGAAGTACAGAAAACTAGCACAGATACGCAGTATTTT; CDR3aa: CASSQEVQKTSTDTQYF
v_gene: TRBV5-8; abundance: NA; j_gene: TRBJ2-3; d_gene: NA; CDR3nt: TGTGCCAGCAGCCGACAGATTACAGATACGCAGTATTTT; CDR3aa: CASSRQITDTQYF
v_gene: TRBV5-1; abundance: NA; j_gene: TRBJ1-2; d_gene: NA; CDR3nt: TGCGCCAGCAGCCAGTGGACTATGTATGGCTACACCTTC; CDR3aa: CASSQWTMYGYTF
v_gene: TRBV7-9; abundance: once; j_gene: TRBJ2-5; d_gene: TRBD1; CDR3nt: TGTGCCAGCAGCTCTGGGACAGGGTCAAAAGAGACCCAGTACTTC; CDR3aa: CASSSGTGSKETQYF
v_gene: TRBV7-9; abundance: few; j_gene: TRBJ2-7; d_gene: NA; CDR3nt: TGTGCCAGCAGCCCGAGCCAGGGGCGTCACCACGAGCAGTACTTC; CDR3aa: CASSPSQGRHHEQYF